This T cell receptor (beta chain) is drawn from a study of molecular identifiers for immune sequencing clone quantification (dated by TCRdb to the late 2010s). Concerning the study at large: For a replicate experiment, the RNA from either roughly 18,000 or 92,000 naive CD8 T cells was divided into five aliquots, and four of those aliquots went on to sequencing. The study was a methods study using CD8 T cells to benchmark molecular-identifier clustering-based TCR repertoire sequencing (MIDCIRS) and TCR RNA copy counting.

This clonotype was detected only a few times. The antigen this receptor binds is unknown. No much larger clone exists at a distance of one base, and base qualities are not known. Library preparation was by PCR. The run used a NextSeq 500. Bulk TCR libraries were prepared as previously described, using TCR primers listed in Table S5. Total RNA was purified with the Qiagen AllPrep DNA/RNA kit. Before any analysis, reads coming from multiple sequencing runs of the same library were combined into one pool. On the study's bioinformatics: Reads were retained only if an exact TCR constant sequence was present, and the retained reads were trimmed to 150 nt and grouped according to their 12-nt molecular barcodes. Reads within each barcode group were sub-clustered using a 15% Levenshtein threshold, and quality-weighted consensus sequences were constructed for each RNA molecule. Non-functional sequences were filtered out, along with any lower-count sequence sitting one edit away from another sequence. On the basis of fitting two negative binomial distributions, barcode sub-clusters with fewer than 20% of the maximum read count were discarded. TCRdb itself trimmed the public reads at Q25 with fastp, ran MiXCR and retained productive beta chains. When rows share a CDR3 protein, they turn into one entry using the most common DNA and genes. TCRdb's processing, not the authors', yielded these V and J calls. Recorded for this sample are more than 550,000 distinct CDR3 sequences; 25% of them occurred a single time. About 0.81% of the sample goes to the ten largest clones.

Relative to germline, V is 2 bases shorter and J is 3 bases shorter, with 10 bases between their ends. The CDR3 goes from the cysteine to the phenylalanine over 14 residues. Only the CDR3 portion is preserved as DNA: 42 bases, with reading frame beginning at the first base. Libraries of naive CD8 T cells were generated from roughly 21,000 to 960,000 sorted cells, with 10%, 30% or 50% of the purified RNA used. Naive CD8 T cells, defined as CD8+CD4-CCR7+CD45RA+, were FACS-sorted into RLT Plus buffer on a BD FACSAria II. To test detection sensitivity, Jurkat RNA equal to ten TCR copies was added to samples of about 20,000-1,000,000 naive CD8 T cells. Enrichment of CD8 T cells was performed with RosetteSep CD8+ T Cell Enrichment Cocktail and Ficoll-Paque, after which ACK red cell lysis was carried out. Study-wide conclusions, independent of this receptor: Modeling gave 3 to 3.5 recovered TCR RNA copies per cell versus 8 to 10 by digital PCR, implying roughly 29% capture efficiency. Naive libraries contained spiked-in Jurkat TCR RNA (roughly 10 copies' worth), which is not part of the donor repertoire. Highly expanded clone sizes could be underestimated if identical TCR molecules share a barcode. In CMV-specific effector cells, clones with more than 20 RNA copies accounted for over 97% of molecules, whereas in naive cells such clones accounted for under 1%. When barcode sub-clustering was omitted, TCR diversity was inflated by chimeric consensus sequences, with chimeras reaching as high as 47%. Spiked-in Jurkat TCR RNA equivalent to a single cell was reported to be detectable even among over 800,000 naive CD8 T cells.

This sequence was found in a human donor in good health. Some libraries in this study had Jurkat cell RNA spiked in. This sequence uses TRBV12-3 or TRBV12-4 and TRBJ2-5; the D segment could be TRBD2, given 6 matching bases. The sample was naive CD8+ T cells from blood, with Jurkat cell RNA spiked in. According to the study, the label for this sample's cell subset or site signals: FACS-sorted CD8+CD4-CCR7+CD45RA+ naive T cells. The encoded CDR3 is CASSLRETEETQYF. The DNA sequence is given as TGTGCCAGCAGTTTACGGGAGACCGAAGAGACCCAGTACTTC.